This T cell receptor (beta chain) was sequenced in a study of PD-L1 blockade in urothelial cancer. The CDR3 is made up of 15 amino acids. The V end was cut by 4 bases, the J end by 0 bases, with 10 bases between. CDR1 SGHTA and CDR2 FQGNSA come from the germline V gene. Assay used: immunoSEQ multiplex PCR; TCRdb lists only in-frame clones, some missing. The table shows approximately 110,000 clones, with under 85% occurring only once. This receptor was obtained from a man aged 50 to 59 with urothelial cancer. Source: PBMCs, taken around atezolizumab (anti-PD-L1) treatment. V usage is TRBV7-2 and J usage is TRBJ2-1; a weak D match, TRBD2 (5 bases). CDR3 coding DNA: TGTGCCAGCAGCTCATATGGGAGCTCCTACAATGAGCAGTTCTTC. Protein: CASSSYGSSYNEQFF.